This is a list of T cell receptor beta chains from one sample in a study of T cells in Graves' hyperthyroidism and ophthalmopathy. From the multiplex PCR reads, TCRdb called clonotypes with MiXCR, one entry per CDR3 protein. This table has around 420,000 distinct CDR3 sequences, about a sixth appearing once. Material: blood. The receptors shown here come from a woman younger than 30 with Graves' hyperthyroidism. CDR3s include the opening cysteine and the closing phenylalanine or tryptophan. Each record gives: D gene, clone size, J gene, V gene, CDR3 DNA, CDR3 protein. A D gene is named only where the DNA matches it firmly. Only part of the rows carry a size: once, few, many, or a class if the clone is expanded.

.,many,TRBJ1-1,TRBV19,TGTGCCAGTAGTCCCGACACTACAATGAACACTGAAGCTTTCTTT,CASSPDTTMNTEAFF
.,few,TRBJ1-2,TRBV7-2,TGTGCCAGCAGCAAGACGAGAGGGAACAGGGATGGCTACACCTTC,CASSKTRGNRDGYTF
.,many,TRBJ2-3,TRBV20-1,TGCAGTGCTAGAGTGTCCGGGACCACAGATACGCAGTATTTT,CSARVSGTTDTQYF
TRBD2,few,TRBJ2-1,TRBV4-1,TGCGCCAGCAGCCCGCGGGGGGCGGGGAATGAGCAGTTCTTC,CASSPRGAGNEQFF
.,few,TRBJ2-7,TRBV6-6,TGTGCCAGCAGTTACTCGCGACGCCGATACGAGCAGTACTTC,CASSYSRRRYEQYF
.,many,TRBJ2-7,TRBV4-1,TGCGCCAGCAGCCAAGACCCCTGGGGACCCACCTACGAGCAGTACTTC,CASSQDPWGPTYEQYF
.,many,TRBJ2-3,TRBV5-1,TGCGCCAGCCCCCATTCCCAAAGCGCCCCAGATACGCAGTATTTT,CASPHSQSAPDTQYF
.,many,TRBJ2-4,TRBV5-5,TGTGCCAGCAGCTTTAGTATGACCAAAAACATTCAGTACTTC,CASSFSMTKNIQYF
.,many,TRBJ1-6,TRBV28,TGTGCCAGCATCACCACCTTGGACAGAAATAATTCACCCCTCCACTTT,CASITTLDRNNSPLHF
.,many,TRBJ2-1,TRBV5-1,TGCGCCAGCAGCCTCAATACCCAGGGCAATGAGCAGTTCTTC,CASSLNTQGNEQFF
TRBD2,many,TRBJ2-7,TRBV19,TGTGCCAGTAGTATGGCGGGGGGTGCGTACGAGCAGTACTTC,CASSMAGGAYEQYF
TRBD2,many,TRBJ2-2,TRBV5-4,TGTGCCAGCAGCTTCGGGGGGGAGAGGGACACCGGGGAGCTGTTTTTT,CASSFGGERDTGELFF
TRBD2,many,TRBJ2-1,TRBV27,TGTGCCAGCAGCCCGAGGCTAGCGGGAGCTGAGCAGTTCTTC,CASSPRLAGAEQFF
.,.,TRBJ2-3,TRBV11-2,TGTGCCAGCAGCTCGCTAGCAGACTATACGCAGTATTTT,CASSSLADYTQYF
.,.,TRBJ2-7,TRBV4-1,TGCGCCAGCAGCCAACCGGCACAGGGCATCTACGAGCAGTACTTC,CASSQPAQGIYEQYF
.,few,TRBJ2-3,TRBV6-2/TRBV6-3,TGTGCCAGCAGTAACTCGGTGCGGCGACAGGACCCGGGGGATACGCAGTATTTT,CASSNSVRRQDPGDTQYF
.,few,TRBJ2-7,TRBV24-1,TGTGCCACCAGTGACGGACAGTACGAGCAGTACTTC,CATSDGQYEQYF
.,.,TRBJ2-3,TRBV7-9,TGTGCCAGCAGCTTAGTGTGGGACATAAGCACAGATACGCAGTATTTT,CASSLVWDISTDTQYF
TRBD2,.,TRBJ2-1,TRBV6-5,TGTGCCAGCAGTTACTCGACTAGCGGGGACAATGAGCAGTTCTTC,CASSYSTSGDNEQFF
.,few,TRBJ1-3,TRBV19,TGTGCCAGTAGTATATTCGTGGACACTGGAAACACCATATATTTT,CASSIFVDTGNTIYF
TRBD1,few,TRBJ2-6,TRBV6-1,TGTGCCAGCAGCGGACAGGGGTCCTATTCTGGGGCCAACGTCCTGACTTTC,CASSGQGSYSGANVLTF
.,many,TRBJ2-5,TRBV24-1,TGTGCCACCAGTGATTTTTCGGAGGGCGAAGAGACCCAGTACTTC,CATSDFSEGEETQYF
TRBD2,many,TRBJ2-5,TRBV24-1,TGTGCCACCAGTGATTTGGCACGGGGGGGGGAGACCCAGTACTTC,CATSDLARGGETQYF
.,many,TRBJ1-5,TRBV5-1,TGCGCCAGCATCCCTTATGGGGGACAGCCCCAGCATTTT,CASIPYGGQPQHF
.,few,TRBJ2-1,TRBV19,TGTGCCAGTAGTATAGACCCCTCAGGGCCCTACAATGAGCAGTTCTTC,CASSIDPSGPYNEQFF
TRBD2,.,TRBJ2-7,TRBV27,TGTGCCAGCAGATCCGGGACTAGCGGCTACGAGCAGTACTTC,CASRSGTSGYEQYF
TRBD2,many,TRBJ2-5,TRBV6-1,TGTGCCAGCAGACCTGGGGGTAGCGGGCGCCGTGGGGCCCAGTACTTC,CASRPGGSGRRGAQYF
TRBD1,many,TRBJ1-4,TRBV6-2/TRBV6-3,TGTGCCACCACTGGACAGGCGGCAACTAATGAAAAACTGTTTTTT,CATTGQAATNEKLFF
TRBD1,few,TRBJ1-6,TRBV28,TGTGCCAGCAGTTTCCTCCGGGACAGGGTAGGATCACCCCTCCACTTT,CASSFLRDRVGSPLHF
.,many,TRBJ1-5,TRBV2,TGTGCCAGCAGTGCTAGCAATCAGCCCCAGCATTTT,CASSASNQPQHF
.,.,TRBJ1-6,TRBV4-1,TGCGCCAGCAGCCAAGCTAGCTCCTATAATTCACCCCTCCACTTT,CASSQASSYNSPLHF
.,.,TRBJ1-2,TRBV15,TGTGCCACCAGCAGAGCCCGACAGATCCCCACCGGTGGCTACACCTTC,CATSRARQIPTGGYTF
.,many,TRBJ1-2,TRBV29-1,TGCAGCGTTCCCGGGACACGAGGTGGCTACACCTTC,CSVPGTRGGYTF
.,many,TRBJ2-7,TRBV10-3,TGTGCCATCAGTGTGGGAGGAGAGCAGTACTTC,CAISVGGEQYF
TRBD1,.,TRBJ2-1,TRBV7-6,TGTGCCAGCAGCTTATCATGGTACGAGGGGGCTGGTGAGCAGTTCTTC,CASSLSWYEGAGEQFF
.,many,TRBJ1-2,TRBV29-1,TGCAGCGTTGCCTCCGCCTGGCCGTCCTATGGCTACACCTTC,CSVASAWPSYGYTF
.,many,TRBJ2-7,TRBV7-2,TGTGCCAGCAGCTTAAAAACGGGGTACTACGAGCAGTACTTC,CASSLKTGYYEQYF
TRBD1,many,TRBJ2-7,TRBV4-1,TGCGCCAGCAGCCTTACCCTGGGACAGCCTTACGAGCAGTACTTC,CASSLTLGQPYEQYF
.,once,TRBJ1-2,TRBV6-2/TRBV6-3,TGTGCCAACAGTGGGGGCGACTATGGCTACACCTTC,CANSGGDYGYTF
.,few,TRBJ1-1,TRBV6-2/TRBV6-3,TGTGCCAGCAGCCTTCGGGAGGTGACTGAAGCTTTCTTT,CASSLREVTEAFF
.,many,TRBJ2-4,TRBV28,TGTGCCAGCAGTTTACGGGGCGTGAACATTCAGTACTTC,CASSLRGVNIQYF
.,.,TRBJ2-2,TRBV7-3,TGTGCCAGCAGCCCTAACGGTTTAGGGGGGAACACCGGGGAGCTGTTTTTT,CASSPNGLGGNTGELFF
.,few,TRBJ1-3,TRBV9,TGTGCCAGCAGCGCGCCGCAGGGGCGCGGAAACACCATATATTTT,CASSAPQGRGNTIYF
.,few,TRBJ1-2,TRBV20-1,TGCAGTGCTTCTAAACCCGGGGGGCGCGATGGCTACACCTTC,CSASKPGGRDGYTF
.,many,TRBJ1-6,TRBV5-1,TGCGCCAGCAGCGAGGCCCGTGGATCACCCCTCCACTTT,CASSEARGSPLHF
TRBD1,many,TRBJ2-7,TRBV2,TGTGCCAGCAGGGACAGGAGATCCTACGAGCAGTACTTC,CASRDRRSYEQYF
.,many,TRBJ2-7,TRBV12-3/TRBV12-4,TGTGCCAGCAGGGAGTCCTACGAGCAGTACTTC,CASRESYEQYF